This passage covers 6 T cell receptor beta chains from one sample sequenced in a study of T-cell reconstitution after alpha-beta-depleted transplantation in children. Unique molecular identifiers tagged the TCRbeta library. In TCRdb, the PCR reads were re-called with MiXCR into one record per CDR3 protein. Of 200,000 to 250,000 distinct CDR3 sequences in the sample, approximately 10% were seen once. The source was PBMCs, collected before TCRalphabeta/CD19-depleted stem cell transplant. The receptors here all came from a child under two years old with acute myeloid leukemia, due to receive a stem cell transplant.

Many counts were recorded for this clonotype. A much larger clone is a single base away; this may be a read error. This chain links TRBV5-1 with TRBJ1-5; no clear D gene. Germline loops: CDR1 SGHRS, CDR2 YFSETQ. Trimming took off 0 bases at V and 1 base at J, with 5 bases between the two ends. CDR3 length: 14 amino acids. The CDR3, as DNA: TGCGCCAGCAGCTTGGTGGGAAGCAATCAGCCCCAGCATTTT. Protein product: CASSLVGSNQPQHF.

This clonotype was observed many times. The chain recombines TRBV29-1 with TRBJ2-1, with unresolved D. Per germline, CDR1 SQVTM and CDR2 ANQGSEA. The CDR3 runs to 11 residues. The V end lost 2 bases, the J end lost 8 bases, and 7 bases lay between the germline ends. Here the CDR3 reads CSVERSHEQFF. For the CDR3, the DNA is TGCAGCGTTGAACGGAGCCATGAGCAGTTCTTC.

This clonotype came up many times. J is TRBJ1-6 and V is TRBV5-5; the D is unclear. Per germline, CDR1 SGHKS and CDR2 YYEKEE (reference sequence). V was cut by 2 bases and J by 5 bases, with 5 bases left in between. This CDR3 spans 13 amino acids. CDR3: CASSFSDNSPLHF. The DNA of the CDR3 is TGTGCCAGCAGCTTTTCGGATAATTCACCCCTCCACTTT.

The sample holds many counts of this clonotype. This rearrangement joins TRBV21-1 to TRBJ1-1. TRBV21-1 is a recognized pseudogene. The CDR3 is made up of 16 amino acids. The DNA for the CDR3 is TGTGCCAGCAGCAAAGCGCTTTGGGGCAGATACACTGAAGCTTTCTTT. Amino acids: CASSKALWGRYTEAFF.

This clonotype was seen only once. The conserved phenylalanine or tryptophan normally closing the CDR3 is absent here, so this likely arose from a read error. The chain uses TRBV20-1 and TRBJ2-2; D not resolved. There are 13 residues in the CDR3. In germline, CDR1 is DFQATT, CDR2 SNEGSKA (reference sequence). The germline V and J ends were trimmed by 1 base and 5 bases, with 8 bases remaining between them. The CDR3 DNA is TGCAGTGCTAGAGTACATAGAACCGGGGAGCTGTTTCTT. Its translation is CSARVHRTGELFL.

Ten or more counts support this clonotype. The chain joins TRBV5-1 to TRBJ2-1, with D hard to call. Germline assignment: CDR1 SGHRS and CDR2 YFSETQ. Between the trimmed V and J ends, which lost 4 bases and 7 bases, there was a span of 15 bases. There are 14 residues in the CDR3. CDR3 coding DNA: TGCGCCAGCAGCCTACGTACTGATGGGAATGAGCAGTTCTTC. It yields the protein CASSLRTDGNEQFF. Variable domain in full (rest from reference TRBV5-1 and TRBJ2-1): KAGVTQTPRYLIKTRGQQVTLSCSPISGHRSVSWYQQTPGQGLQFLFEYFSETQRNKGNFPGRFSGRQFSNSRSEMNVSTLELGDSALYLCASSLRTDGNEQFFGPGTRLTVL.